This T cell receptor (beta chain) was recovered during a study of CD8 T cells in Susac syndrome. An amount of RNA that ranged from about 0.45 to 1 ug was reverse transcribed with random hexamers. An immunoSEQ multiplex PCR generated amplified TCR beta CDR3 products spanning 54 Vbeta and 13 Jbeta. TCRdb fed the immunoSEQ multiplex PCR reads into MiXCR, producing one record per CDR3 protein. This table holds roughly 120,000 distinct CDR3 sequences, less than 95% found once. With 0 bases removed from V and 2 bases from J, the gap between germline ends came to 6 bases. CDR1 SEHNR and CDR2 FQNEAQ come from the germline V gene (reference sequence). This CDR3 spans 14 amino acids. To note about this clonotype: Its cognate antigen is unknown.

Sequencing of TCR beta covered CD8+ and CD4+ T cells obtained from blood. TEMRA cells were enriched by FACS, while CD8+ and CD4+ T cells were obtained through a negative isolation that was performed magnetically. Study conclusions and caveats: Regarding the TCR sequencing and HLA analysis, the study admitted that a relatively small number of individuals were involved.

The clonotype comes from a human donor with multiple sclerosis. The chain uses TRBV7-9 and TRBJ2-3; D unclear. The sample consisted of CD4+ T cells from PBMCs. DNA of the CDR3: TGTGCCAGCAGCTTAGCTGGCCTCACAGATACGCAGTATTTT. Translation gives CASSLAGLTDTQYF.